This T cell receptor beta chain was recovered during a study of blood T cell repertoires in COVID-19. Overall study: Sites in the United States, Italy and Spain provided acute and convalescent COVID-19 samples. T cells, B-cell-depleted T cells, or PBMCs supplied cDNA or gDNA.

Study processing details: Nucleated cell number was recorded as an estimate derived from reference gene primer amplification. TCRdb's copy holds only in-frame clones and misses some; the assay was immunoSEQ multiplex PCR. The V and J calls and clone size come from that table; D and trimming were worked out from the DNA. The sample lists fewer than 350,000 clones; 88% were seen once. Germline V gene lookup returns CDR1 SGDLS and CDR2 YYNGEE. The V gene end was trimmed by 0 bases and the J gene end by 5 bases; junction bases not matched to a gene: 5. The CDR3 covers 16 residues. Material for sequencing was peripheral blood. The chain links TRBV9 to TRBJ2-5; TRBD1 matches 12 bases. The sequence was obtained from a woman in her 30s with COVID-19, enrolled during active disease. CDR3 sequence: CASSVVGTGGKETQYF. CDR3 nucleotide sequence: TGTGCCAGCAGCGTAGTAGGGACAGGGGGCAAGGAGACCCAGTACTTC.